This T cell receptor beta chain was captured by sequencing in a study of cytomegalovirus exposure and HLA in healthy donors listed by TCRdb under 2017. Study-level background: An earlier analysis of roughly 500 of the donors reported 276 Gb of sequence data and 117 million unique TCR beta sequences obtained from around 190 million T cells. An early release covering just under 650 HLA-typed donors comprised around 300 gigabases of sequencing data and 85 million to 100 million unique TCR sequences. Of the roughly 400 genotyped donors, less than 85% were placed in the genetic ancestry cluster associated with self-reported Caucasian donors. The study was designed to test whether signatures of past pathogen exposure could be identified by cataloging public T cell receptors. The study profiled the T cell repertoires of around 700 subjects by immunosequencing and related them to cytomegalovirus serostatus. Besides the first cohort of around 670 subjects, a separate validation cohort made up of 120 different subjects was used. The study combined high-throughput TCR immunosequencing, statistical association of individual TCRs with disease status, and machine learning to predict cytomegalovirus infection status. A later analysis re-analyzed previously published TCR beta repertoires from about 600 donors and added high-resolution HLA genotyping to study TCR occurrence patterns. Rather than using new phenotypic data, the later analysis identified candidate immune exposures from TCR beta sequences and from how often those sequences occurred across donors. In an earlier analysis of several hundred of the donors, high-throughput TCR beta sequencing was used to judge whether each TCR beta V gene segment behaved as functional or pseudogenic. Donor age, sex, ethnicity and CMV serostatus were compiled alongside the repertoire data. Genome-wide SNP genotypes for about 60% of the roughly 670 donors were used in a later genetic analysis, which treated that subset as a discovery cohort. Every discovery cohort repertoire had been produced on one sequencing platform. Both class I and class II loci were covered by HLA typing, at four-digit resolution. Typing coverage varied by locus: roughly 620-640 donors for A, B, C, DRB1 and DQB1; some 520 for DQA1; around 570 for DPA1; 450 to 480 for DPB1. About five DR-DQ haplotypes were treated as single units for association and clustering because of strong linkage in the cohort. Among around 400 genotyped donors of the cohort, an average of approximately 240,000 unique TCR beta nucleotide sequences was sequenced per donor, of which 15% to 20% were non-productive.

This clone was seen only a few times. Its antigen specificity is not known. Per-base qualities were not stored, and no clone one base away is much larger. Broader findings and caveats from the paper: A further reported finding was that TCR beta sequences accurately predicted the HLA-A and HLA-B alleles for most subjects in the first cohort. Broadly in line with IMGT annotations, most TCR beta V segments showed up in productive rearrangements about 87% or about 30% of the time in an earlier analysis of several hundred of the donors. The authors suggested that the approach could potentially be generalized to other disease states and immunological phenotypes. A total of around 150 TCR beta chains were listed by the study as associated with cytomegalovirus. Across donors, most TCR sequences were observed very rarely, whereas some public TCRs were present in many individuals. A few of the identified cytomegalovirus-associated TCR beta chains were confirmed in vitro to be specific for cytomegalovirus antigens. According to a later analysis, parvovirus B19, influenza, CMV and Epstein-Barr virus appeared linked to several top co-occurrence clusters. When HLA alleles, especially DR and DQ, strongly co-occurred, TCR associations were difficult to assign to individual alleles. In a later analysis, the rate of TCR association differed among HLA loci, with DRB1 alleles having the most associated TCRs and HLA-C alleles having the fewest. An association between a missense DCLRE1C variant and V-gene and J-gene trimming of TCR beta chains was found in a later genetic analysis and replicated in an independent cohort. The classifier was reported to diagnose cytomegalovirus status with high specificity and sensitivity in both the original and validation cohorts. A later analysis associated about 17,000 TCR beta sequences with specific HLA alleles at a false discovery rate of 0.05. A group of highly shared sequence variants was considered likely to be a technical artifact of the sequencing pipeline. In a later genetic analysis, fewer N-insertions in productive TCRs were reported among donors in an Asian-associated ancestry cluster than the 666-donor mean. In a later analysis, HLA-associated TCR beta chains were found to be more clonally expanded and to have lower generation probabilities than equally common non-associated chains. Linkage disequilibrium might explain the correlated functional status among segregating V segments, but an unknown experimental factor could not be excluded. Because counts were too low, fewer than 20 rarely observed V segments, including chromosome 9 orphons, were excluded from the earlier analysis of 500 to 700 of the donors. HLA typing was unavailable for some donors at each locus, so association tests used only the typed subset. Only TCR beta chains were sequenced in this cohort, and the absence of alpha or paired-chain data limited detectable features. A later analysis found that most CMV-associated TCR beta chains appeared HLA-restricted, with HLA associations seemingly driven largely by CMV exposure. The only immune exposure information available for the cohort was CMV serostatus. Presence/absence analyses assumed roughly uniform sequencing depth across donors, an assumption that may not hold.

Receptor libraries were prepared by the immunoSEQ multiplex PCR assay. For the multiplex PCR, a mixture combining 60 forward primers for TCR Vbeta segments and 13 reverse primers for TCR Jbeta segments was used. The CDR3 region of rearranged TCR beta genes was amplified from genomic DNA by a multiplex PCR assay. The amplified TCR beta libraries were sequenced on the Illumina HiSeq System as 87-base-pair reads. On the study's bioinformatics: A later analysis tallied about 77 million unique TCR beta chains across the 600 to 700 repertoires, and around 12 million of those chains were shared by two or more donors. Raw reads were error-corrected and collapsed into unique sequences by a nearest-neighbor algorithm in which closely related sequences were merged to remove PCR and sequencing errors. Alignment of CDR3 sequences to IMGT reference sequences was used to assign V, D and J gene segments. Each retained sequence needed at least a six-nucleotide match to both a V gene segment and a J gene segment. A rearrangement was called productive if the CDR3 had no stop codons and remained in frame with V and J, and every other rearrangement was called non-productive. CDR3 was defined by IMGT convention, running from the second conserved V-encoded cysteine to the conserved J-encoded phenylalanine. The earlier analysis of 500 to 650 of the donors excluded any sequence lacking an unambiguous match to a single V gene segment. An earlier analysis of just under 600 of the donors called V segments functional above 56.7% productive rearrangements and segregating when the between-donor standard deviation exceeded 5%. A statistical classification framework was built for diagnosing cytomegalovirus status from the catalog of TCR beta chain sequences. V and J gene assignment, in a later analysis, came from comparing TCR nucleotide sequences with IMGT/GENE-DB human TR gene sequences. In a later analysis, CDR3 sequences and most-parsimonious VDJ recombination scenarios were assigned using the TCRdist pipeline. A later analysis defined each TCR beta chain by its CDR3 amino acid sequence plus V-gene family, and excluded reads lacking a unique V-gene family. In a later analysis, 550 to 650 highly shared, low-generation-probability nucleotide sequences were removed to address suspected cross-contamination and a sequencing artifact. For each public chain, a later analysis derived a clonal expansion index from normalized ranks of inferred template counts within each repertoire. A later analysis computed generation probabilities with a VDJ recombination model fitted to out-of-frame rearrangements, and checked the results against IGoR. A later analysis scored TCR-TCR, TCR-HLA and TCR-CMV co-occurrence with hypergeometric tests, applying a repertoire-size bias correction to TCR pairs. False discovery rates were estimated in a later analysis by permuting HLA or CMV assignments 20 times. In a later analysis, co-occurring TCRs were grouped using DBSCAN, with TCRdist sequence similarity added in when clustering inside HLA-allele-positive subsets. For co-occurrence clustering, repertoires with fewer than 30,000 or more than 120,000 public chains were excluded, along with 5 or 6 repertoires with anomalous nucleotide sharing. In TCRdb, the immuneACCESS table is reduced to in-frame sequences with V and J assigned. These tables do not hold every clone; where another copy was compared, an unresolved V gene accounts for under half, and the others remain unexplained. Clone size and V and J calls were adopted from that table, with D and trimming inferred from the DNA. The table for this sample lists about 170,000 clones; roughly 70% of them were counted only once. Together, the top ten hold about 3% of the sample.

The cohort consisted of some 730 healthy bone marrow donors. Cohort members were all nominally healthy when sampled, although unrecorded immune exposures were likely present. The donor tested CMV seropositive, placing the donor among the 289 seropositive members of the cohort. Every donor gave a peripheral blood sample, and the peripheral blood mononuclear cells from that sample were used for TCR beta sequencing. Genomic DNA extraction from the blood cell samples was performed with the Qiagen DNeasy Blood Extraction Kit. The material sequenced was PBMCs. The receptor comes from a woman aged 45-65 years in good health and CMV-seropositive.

The DNA sequence is TGCGCCAGCAGCTTGGGAGCGAACACCGGGGAGCTGTTTTTT. Its amino acids are CASSLGANTGELFF. The V and J segments used are TRBV5-1 and TRBJ2-2; no confident D gene assignment can be made. Inclusive of the bounding cysteine and phenylalanine, the CDR3 is 14 residues long. Only CDR3 DNA remains: 42 bases, in frame from the first base. V lost 0 bases and J lost 0 bases; the stretch between them is 3 bases long. The germline V gene yields SGHRS for CDR1 and YFSETQ for CDR2.